A single sample gave rise to the 10 T cell receptor beta chains below, sequenced in a study of T cells in Graves' hyperthyroidism and ophthalmopathy. TCR beta CDR3 sequences were amplified from RNA transcripts. HTBI primers were the set used in a first-round RT-PCR of the TCR CDR3. TCRdb redid the calling of the multiplex PCR reads with MiXCR, one entry per CDR3 protein. The data hold hundreds of thousands of distinct CDR3 sequences, with over 35% observed a single time. Material: blood. The source of these receptors is a man aged 18 to 29 with Graves' hyperthyroidism.

V is TRBV5-1 and J is TRBJ1-4; 7 bases map to TRBD1. Unmatched junction bases numbered 7, after V lost 1 base and J lost 7 bases. The CDR3 is 15 amino acids. Germline CDR1 is SGHRS and CDR2 is YFSETQ. The CDR3 DNA is TGCGCCAGCAGCTTGATCGGGACAGATGGTGAAAAACTGTTTTTT. Its translation: CASSLIGTDGEKLFF. Combining the CDR3 with reference TRBV5-1 and TRBJ1-4 gives the whole variable domain KAGVTQTPRYLIKTRGQQVTLSCSPISGHRSVSWYQQTPGQGLQFLFEYFSETQRNKGNFPGRFSGRQFSNSRSEMNVSTLELGDSALYLCASSLIGTDGEKLFFGSGTQLSVL.

This clonotype came up a few times. This chain connects TRBV19 to TRBJ2-5; 8 bases fit TRBD1. This CDR3 spans 15 amino acids. Germline assignment: CDR1 LNHDA and CDR2 SQIVND (reference sequence). Trimming at V came to 5 bases and at J to 5 bases, leaving 10 bases not matched to a gene. The CDR3 region has the DNA TGTGCCAGTAGTCCCGACAGGGGAATTGAGGAGACCCAGTACTTC. Encoded protein: CASSPDRGIEETQYF.

The chain employs TRBV7-2 and TRBJ2-7; 7 bases match TRBD2. The trim removed 3 bases at V and 2 bases at J, leaving 7 bases unmatched. The germline CDR1 and CDR2 sequences are SGHTA and FQGNSA. CDR3 size: 15 residues. The chain's CDR3 is CASSFGRGWTYEQYF. As DNA, the CDR3 is TGTGCCAGCAGCTTCGGGCGGGGGTGGACCTACGAGCAGTACTTC.

With respect to this clonotype: Being one base from a much bigger clone, this may be a read error. The chain joins TRBV19 to TRBJ1-1; tentative D call: TRBD1 (6 bases). Deletions cut 7 bases from V and 2 bases from J, with 17 bases between. The germline CDR1 and CDR2 sequences are LNHDA and SQIVND (reference sequence). CDR3 size: 15 residues. The CDR3 bases are TGTGCCAGTAACCCTTACAGGGAGGTCAACACTGAAGCTTTCTTT. Its protein is CASNPYREVNTEAFF.

This clonotype has ten or more counts. The J gene is TRBJ2-5, the V gene TRBV20-1; D unclear. The germline CDR1 and CDR2 sequences are DFQATT and SNEGSKA (reference sequence). V was cut by 5 bases and J by 1 base, with 8 bases left in between. There are 12 residues in the CDR3. The chain's CDR3 is CSAPHAQETQYF. For the CDR3, the DNA is TGCAGTGCTCCCCACGCCCAAGAGACCCAGTACTTC.

V and J are TRBV20-1 and TRBJ2-7; D is unresolved. The length of the CDR3 is 14 residues. Germline CDR1 DFQATT, CDR2 SNEGSKA (reference sequence). V was shortened by 1 base and J by 0 bases, with 10 bases between the two germline ends. CDR3 loop: CSARAEASSYEQYF. The CDR3 coding sequence is TGCAGTGCTAGAGCAGAAGCAAGCTCCTACGAGCAGTACTTC.

The chain employs TRBV19 and TRBJ1-4; 7 nucleotides match TRBD1. Germline loops: CDR1 LNHDA, CDR2 SQIVND (reference sequence). V was clipped by 3 bases and J by 4 bases; unmatched bases: 5. There are 15 residues in the CDR3. The CDR3 DNA reads TGTGCCAGTAGTATGGGACAGAGCGATAATGAAAAACTGTTTTTT. Protein: CASSMGQSDNEKLFF.

The V gene is TRBV10-2, the J gene TRBJ1-2, with D perhaps TRBD1 (6 bases). Germline CDR1 is WSHSY and CDR2 is SAAADI. Trimming cost V 3 bases and J 4 bases, with 12 bases left between them. The CDR3 is made up of 14 amino acids. CDR3 nucleotide sequence: TGCGCCAGCAGTGATCGGGGGGCCATCTATGGCTACACCTTC. This translates into CASSDRGAIYGYTF.

The chain links TRBV20-1 to TRBJ1-6; D is possibly TRBD1 (5 bases). CDR3 size: 14 residues. V lost 5 bases to trimming and J lost 10 bases, with 18 bases between them. The germline CDR1 and CDR2 sequences are DFQATT and SNEGSKA (reference sequence). CDR3 bases: TGCAGTGCTCCCTCGGAAAGGGGAAGGTCACCCCTCCACTTT. Its protein is CSAPSERGRSPLHF.

This chain connects TRBV7-2 to TRBJ1-1; a possible D gene is TRBD1 (5 bases). CDR3 length: 14 amino acids. Trimming took 4 bases from V and 1 from J, leaving 10 bases between them. Germline V gene sequence: CDR1 SGHTA, CDR2 FQGNSA. CDR3 region: CASSSRTRNTEAFF. The CDR3 nucleotides read TGTGCCAGCAGCTCCCGGACACGGAACACTGAAGCTTTCTTT.